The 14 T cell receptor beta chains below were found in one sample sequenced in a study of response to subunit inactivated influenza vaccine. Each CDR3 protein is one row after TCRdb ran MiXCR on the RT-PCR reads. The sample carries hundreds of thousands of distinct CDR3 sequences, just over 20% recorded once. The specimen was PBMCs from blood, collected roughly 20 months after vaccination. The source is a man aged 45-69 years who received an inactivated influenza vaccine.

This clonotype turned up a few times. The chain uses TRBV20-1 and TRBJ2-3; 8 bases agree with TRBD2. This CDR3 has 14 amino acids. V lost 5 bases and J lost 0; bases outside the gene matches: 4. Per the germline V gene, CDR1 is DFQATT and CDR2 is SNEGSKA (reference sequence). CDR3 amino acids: CSAHGGGSTDTQYF. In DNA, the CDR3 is TGCAGTGCTCACGGGGGGGGAAGCACAGATACGCAGTATTTT.

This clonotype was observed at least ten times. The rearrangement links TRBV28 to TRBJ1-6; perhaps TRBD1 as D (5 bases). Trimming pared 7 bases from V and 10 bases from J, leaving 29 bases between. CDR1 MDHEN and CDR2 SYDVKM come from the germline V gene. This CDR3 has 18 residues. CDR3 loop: CASTLGPGRPSWPSPLHF. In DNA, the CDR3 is TGTGCCAGCACCCTAGGACCGGGACGGCCAAGTTGGCCCTCACCCCTCCACTTT.

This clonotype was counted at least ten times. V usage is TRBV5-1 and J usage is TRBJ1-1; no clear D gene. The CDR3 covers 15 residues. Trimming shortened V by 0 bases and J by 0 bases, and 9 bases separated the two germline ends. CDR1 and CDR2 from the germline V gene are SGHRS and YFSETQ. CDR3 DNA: TGCGCCAGCAGCTTGGATTGGACTTTGAACACTGAAGCTTTCTTT. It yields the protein CASSLDWTLNTEAFF.

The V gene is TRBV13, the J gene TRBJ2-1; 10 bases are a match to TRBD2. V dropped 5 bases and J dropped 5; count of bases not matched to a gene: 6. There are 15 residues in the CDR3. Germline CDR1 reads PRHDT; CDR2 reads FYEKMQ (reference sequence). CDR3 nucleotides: TGTGCCAGCAGCCCTAGCGGGAGTCTACACAATGAGCAGTTCTTC. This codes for CASSPSGSLHNEQFF.

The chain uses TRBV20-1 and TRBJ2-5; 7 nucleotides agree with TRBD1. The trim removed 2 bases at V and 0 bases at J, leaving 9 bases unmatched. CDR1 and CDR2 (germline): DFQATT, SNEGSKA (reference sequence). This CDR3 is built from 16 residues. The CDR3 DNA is TGCAGTGCTAGACCGCCTAACAGGGGCAACCAAGAGACCCAGTACTTC. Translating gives CSARPPNRGNQETQYF.

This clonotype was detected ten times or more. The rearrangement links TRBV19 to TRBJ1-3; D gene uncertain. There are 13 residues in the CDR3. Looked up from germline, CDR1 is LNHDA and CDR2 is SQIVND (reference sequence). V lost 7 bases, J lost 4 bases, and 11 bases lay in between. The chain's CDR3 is CASTTRIGNTIYF. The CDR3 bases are TGTGCCAGTACAACCAGGATCGGAAACACCATATATTTT.

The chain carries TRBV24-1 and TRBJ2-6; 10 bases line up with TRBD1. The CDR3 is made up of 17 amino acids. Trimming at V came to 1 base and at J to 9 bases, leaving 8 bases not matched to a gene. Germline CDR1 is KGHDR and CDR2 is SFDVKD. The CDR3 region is CATSDFRQGAISNVLTF. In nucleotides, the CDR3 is TGTGCCACCAGTGATTTTCGACAGGGGGCTATCAGCAACGTCCTGACTTTC.

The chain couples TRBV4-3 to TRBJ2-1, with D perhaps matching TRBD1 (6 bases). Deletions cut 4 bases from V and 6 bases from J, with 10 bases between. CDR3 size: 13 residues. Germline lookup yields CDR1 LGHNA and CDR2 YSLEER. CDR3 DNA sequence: TGCGCCAGCAGCCGGGGACACCTCAATGAGCAGTTCTTC. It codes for CASSRGHLNEQFF.

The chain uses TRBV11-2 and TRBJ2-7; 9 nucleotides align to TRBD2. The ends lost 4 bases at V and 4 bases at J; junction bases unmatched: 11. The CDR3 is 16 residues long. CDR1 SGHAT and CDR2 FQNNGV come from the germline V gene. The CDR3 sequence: CASSYYTPGLAYEQYF. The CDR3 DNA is TGTGCCAGCAGCTATTATACCCCGGGACTAGCTTACGAGCAGTACTTC.

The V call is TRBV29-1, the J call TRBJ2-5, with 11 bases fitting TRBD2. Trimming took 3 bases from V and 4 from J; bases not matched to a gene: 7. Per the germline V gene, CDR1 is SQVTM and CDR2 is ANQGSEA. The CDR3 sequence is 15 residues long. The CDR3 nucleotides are TGCAGCGTTGAGTATGATAGCGGGAGGGGAGAGACCCAGTACTTC. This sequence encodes CSVEYDSGRGETQYF.

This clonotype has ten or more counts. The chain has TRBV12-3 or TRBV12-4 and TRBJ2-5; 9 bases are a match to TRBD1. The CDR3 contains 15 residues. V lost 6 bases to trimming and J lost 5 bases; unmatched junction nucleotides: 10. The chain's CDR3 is CASRGGQGLVETQYF. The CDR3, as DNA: TGTGCCAGCAGGGGGGGACAGGGTCTTGTCGAGACCCAGTACTTC.

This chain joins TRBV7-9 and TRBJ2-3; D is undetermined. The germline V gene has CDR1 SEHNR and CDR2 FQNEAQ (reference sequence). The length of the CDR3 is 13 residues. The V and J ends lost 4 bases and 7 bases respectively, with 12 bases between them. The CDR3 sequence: CASSSSLVNTQYF. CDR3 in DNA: TGTGCCAGCAGCTCCTCCTTGGTTAATACGCAGTATTTT.

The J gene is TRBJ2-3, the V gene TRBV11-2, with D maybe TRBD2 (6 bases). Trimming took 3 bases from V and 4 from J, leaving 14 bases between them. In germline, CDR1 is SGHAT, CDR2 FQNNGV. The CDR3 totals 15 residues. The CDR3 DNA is TGTGCCAGCAGCTTGGGGACTTCTTTCCCAGATACGCAGTATTTT. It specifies CASSLGTSFPDTQYF. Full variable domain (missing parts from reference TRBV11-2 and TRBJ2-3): EAGVAQSPRYKIIEKRQSVAFWCNPISGHATLYWYQQILGQGPKLLIQFQNNGVVDDSQLPKDRFSAERLKGVDSTLKIQPAKLEDSAVYLCASSLGTSFPDTQYFGPGTRLTVL.

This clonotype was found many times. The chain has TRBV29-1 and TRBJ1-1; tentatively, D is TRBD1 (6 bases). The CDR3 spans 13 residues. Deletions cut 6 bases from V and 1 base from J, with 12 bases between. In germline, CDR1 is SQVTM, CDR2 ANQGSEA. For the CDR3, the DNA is TGCAGCGTCGATCGGACAGCGAACACTGAAGCTTTCTTT. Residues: CSVDRTANTEAFF. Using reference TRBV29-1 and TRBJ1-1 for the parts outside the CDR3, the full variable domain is SAVISQKPSRDICQRGTSLTIQCQVDSQVTMMFWYRQQPGQSLTLIATANQGSEATYESGFVIDKFPISRPNLTFSTLTVSNMSPEDSSIYLCSVDRTANTEAFFGQGTRLTVV.